The sequence of this T cell receptor beta chain was determined in a study of PD-1 blockade in classical Hodgkin lymphoma. Study observations and caveats: TCR diversity at baseline was reported to be reduced in newly diagnosed patients relative to healthy donors.

Measured with immunoSEQ multiplex PCR; TCRdb has only the in-frame clones, and not every one. The table lists 25,000 to 30,000 clones, about 82% of them singletons. The CDR3 is made up of 14 amino acids. Unmatched junction bases numbered 4, after V lost 3 bases and J lost 4 bases. CDR1 LNHDA and CDR2 SQIVND come from the germline V gene (reference sequence). As concerns this clone: Antigen specificity is unknown.

Stated time point: cycle 4 day 1 (C4D1), after more than 5 weeks of nivolumab. There was relapse after autologous stem cell transplantation in every patient, and there was variation in brentuximab vedotin exposure. The TCR was taken from a human donor with classical Hodgkin lymphoma. The V and J genes are TRBV19 and TRBJ2-7; 9 bases line up with TRBD2. Sequenced material: peripheral blood mononuclear cells (PBMCs), taken before the fourth cycle of nivolumab. The CDR3 nucleotides read TGTGCCAGTAGTATTAGCGGGAGTGATTACGAGCAGTACTTC. Its protein product is CASSISGSDYEQYF.